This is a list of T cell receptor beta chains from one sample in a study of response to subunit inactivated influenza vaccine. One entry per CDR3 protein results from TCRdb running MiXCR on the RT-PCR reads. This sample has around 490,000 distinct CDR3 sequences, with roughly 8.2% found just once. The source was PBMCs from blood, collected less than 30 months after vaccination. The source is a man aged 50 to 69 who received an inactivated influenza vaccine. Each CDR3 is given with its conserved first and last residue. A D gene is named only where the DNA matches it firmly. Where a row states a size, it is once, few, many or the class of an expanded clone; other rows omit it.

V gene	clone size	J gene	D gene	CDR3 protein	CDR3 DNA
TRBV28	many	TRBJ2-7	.	CASSRQGWDEQYF	TGTGCCAGCAGTCGGCAGGGATGGGACGAGCAGTACTTC
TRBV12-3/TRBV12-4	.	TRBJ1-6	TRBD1	CASSTTGDNSPLHF	TGTGCCAGCAGTACTACAGGGGATAATTCACCCCTCCACTTT
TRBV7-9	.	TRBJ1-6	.	CASSLEGASPLHF	TGTGCCAGCAGCTTAGAGGGTGCTTCACCCCTCCACTTT
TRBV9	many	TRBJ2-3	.	CASSGDFFTNTQYF	TGTGCCAGCAGCGGGGACTTCTTCACAAATACGCAGTATTTT
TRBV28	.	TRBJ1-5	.	CASRSRNQPQHF	TGTGCCAGCAGGTCACGCAATCAGCCCCAGCATTTT
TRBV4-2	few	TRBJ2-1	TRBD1	CASSRNRGAYNEQFF	TGTGCCAGCAGCCGCAACAGGGGAGCCTACAATGAGCAGTTCTTC
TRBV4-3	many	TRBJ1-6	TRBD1	CASSRSQGADYNSPLHF	TGCGCCAGCAGCCGATCCCAGGGGGCTGATTATAATTCACCCCTCCACTTT
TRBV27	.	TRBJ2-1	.	CASSQRPRYNEQFF	TGTGCCAGCAGTCAGCGTCCCCGATACAATGAGCAGTTCTTC
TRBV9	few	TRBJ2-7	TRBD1	CASSAGDRDAEDF	TGTGCCAGCAGCGCTGGGGACAGGGACGCCGAGGACTTC
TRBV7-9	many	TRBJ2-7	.	CASSTGEAYEQYF	TGTGCCAGCAGCACCGGGGAAGCCTACGAGCAGTACTTC
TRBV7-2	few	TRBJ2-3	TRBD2	CASSLGSGARTDTQYF	TGTGCCAGCAGCTTAGGGAGCGGGGCCAGGACAGATACGCAGTATTTT
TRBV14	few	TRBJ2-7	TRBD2	CASSQVGSSGRILAYEQYF	TGTGCCAGCAGCCAAGTCGGTTCTAGCGGGAGAATATTAGCCTACGAGCAGTACTTC
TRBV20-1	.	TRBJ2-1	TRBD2	CSARATSVGLNEQFF	TGCAGTGCTAGAGCTACTAGCGTTGGGCTCAATGAGCAGTTCTTC
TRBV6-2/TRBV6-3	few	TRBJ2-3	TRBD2	CASSAGTSDTDTQYF	TGTGCCAGCAGCGCCGGGACTAGCGACACAGATACGCAGTATTTT
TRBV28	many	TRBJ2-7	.	CASSLNDLLGNEQYF	TGTGCCAGCAGTTTAAATGACCTGCTAGGCAACGAGCAGTACTTC
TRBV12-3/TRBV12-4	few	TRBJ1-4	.	CASVGRRATNEKLFF	TGTGCCAGCGTTGGCAGGCGTGCAACTAATGAAAAACTGTTTTTT
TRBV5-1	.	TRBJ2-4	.	CASSHVGTALAKNIQYF	TGCGCCAGCAGCCATGTCGGGACGGCCCTAGCCAAAAACATTCAGTACTTC
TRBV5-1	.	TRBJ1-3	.	CASSGGTANSGNTIYF	TGCGCCAGCAGCGGGGGGACGGCGAACTCTGGAAACACCATATATTTT
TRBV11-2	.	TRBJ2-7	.	CASSPRPLYEQYF	TGTGCCAGCAGCCCTAGGCCACTATACGAGCAGTACTTC
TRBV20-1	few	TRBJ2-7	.	CSARDRSSENYEQYF	TGCAGTGCTAGAGATCGTAGTTCGGAGAACTACGAGCAGTACTTC
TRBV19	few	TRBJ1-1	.	CASSIGMMGTEAFF	TGTGCCAGTAGTATTGGGATGATGGGGACTGAAGCTTTCTTT
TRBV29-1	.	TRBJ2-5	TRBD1	CSGGQCQETQYF	TGCAGCGGGGGACAGTGCCAAGAGACCCAGTACTTC
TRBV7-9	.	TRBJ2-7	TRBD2	CASSFTSGIYEQYF	TGTGCCAGCAGCTTTACTAGCGGCATTTACGAGCAGTACTTC
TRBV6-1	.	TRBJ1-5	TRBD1	CASGEFRFRGPQPQHF	TGTGCCAGCGGTGAATTCCGTTTCAGGGGGCCTCAGCCCCAGCATTTT
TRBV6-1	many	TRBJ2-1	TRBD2	CASTKWPPQRGFYNEQFF	TGTGCCAGCACCAAATGGCCCCCCCAGCGGGGGTTCTACAATGAGCAGTTCTTC
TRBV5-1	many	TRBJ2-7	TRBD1	CASSLPIERTGLNYEQYF	TGCGCCAGCAGCTTGCCAATCGAAAGGACAGGGTTAAACTACGAGCAGTACTTC
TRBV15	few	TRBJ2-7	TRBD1	CATSRAGTGSDEQYF	TGTGCCACCAGCAGGGCCGGGACAGGGTCGGACGAGCAGTACTTC
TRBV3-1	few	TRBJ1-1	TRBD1	CASSRSGTGYAFF	TGTGCCAGCAGCCGATCCGGGACAGGGTACGCTTTCTTT
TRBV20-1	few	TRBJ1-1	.	CSARGAAENTEAFF	TGCAGTGCTAGGGGGGCCGCAGAGAACACTGAAGCTTTCTTT
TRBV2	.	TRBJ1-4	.	CASSGQVATNEKLFF	TGTGCCAGCAGTGGTCAGGTTGCAACTAATGAAAAACTGTTTTTT
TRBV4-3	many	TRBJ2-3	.	CASSQELIDTQYF	TGCGCCAGCAGCCAAGAACTAATTGATACGCAGTATTTT
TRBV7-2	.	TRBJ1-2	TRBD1	CASSSYRGPNYGYTF	TGTGCCAGCAGCTCATACAGGGGACCTAACTATGGCTACACCTTC
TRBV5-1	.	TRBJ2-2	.	CASSLGQGSYGELFF	TGCGCCAGCAGCTTGGGGCAGGGAAGTTACGGGGAGCTGTTTTTT
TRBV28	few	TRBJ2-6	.	CASSYPSGANVLTF	TGTGCCAGCAGTTATCCCTCTGGGGCCAACGTCCTGACTTTC
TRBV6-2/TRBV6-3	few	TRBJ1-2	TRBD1	CASSRGQALRRTYGYTF	TGTGCCAGCAGTCGTGGACAGGCGCTGCGCCGAACTTATGGCTACACCTTC
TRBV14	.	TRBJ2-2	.	CASSQEGSWNTGELFF	TGTGCCAGCAGCCAAGAAGGCAGCTGGAACACCGGGGAGCTGTTTTTT
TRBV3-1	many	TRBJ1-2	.	CASSQVGSAGGGYTF	TGTGCCAGCAGCCAAGTGGGATCCGCTGGCGGGGGCTACACCTTC
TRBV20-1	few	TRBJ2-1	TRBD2	CSARAASGRVHEQFF	TGCAGTGCTAGAGCTGCTAGCGGGAGGGTCCATGAGCAGTTCTTC
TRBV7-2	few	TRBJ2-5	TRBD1	CASSSNRQGPQETQYF	TGTGCCAGCAGCTCGAATAGACAGGGACCTCAAGAGACCCAGTACTTC
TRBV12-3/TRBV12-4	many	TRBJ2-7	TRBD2	CASSAGTSGEQYF	TGTGCCAGCAGTGCCGGGACTAGCGGCGAGCAGTACTTC
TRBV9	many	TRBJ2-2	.	CASSVAPGHQTGELFF	TGTGCCAGCAGCGTAGCTCCCGGACATCAGACCGGGGAGCTGTTTTTT
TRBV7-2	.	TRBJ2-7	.	CASSLGRVGPYEQYF	TGTGCCAGCAGCTTAGGCAGGGTTGGACCATACGAGCAGTACTTC
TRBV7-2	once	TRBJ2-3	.	CASSLGPGGAGDTQYF	TGTGCCAGCAGCTTAGGACCGGGCGGGGCTGGAGATACGCAGTATTTT
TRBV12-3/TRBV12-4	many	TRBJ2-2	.	CASRSGTGELFF	TGTGCCAGCCGCTCGGGGACCGGGGAGCTGTTTTTT
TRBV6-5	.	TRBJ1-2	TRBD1	CASSTGAGGYTF	TGTGCCAGCAGCACAGGGGCCGGTGGCTACACCTTC
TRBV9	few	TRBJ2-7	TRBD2	CASSVGGLAQNEQYF	TGTGCCAGCAGCGTGGGGGGACTAGCTCAGAACGAGCAGTACTTC
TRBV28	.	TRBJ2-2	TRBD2	CASSFFLAGGYRDTGELFF	TGTGCCAGCAGTTTCTTTCTAGCGGGAGGTTACCGGGACACCGGGGAGCTGTTTTTT